This T cell receptor (beta chain) derives from a study of T cell responses to AZD1222 COVID-19 vaccine. Study results and limitations: Spike was spanned by vaccine-associated CD4 TCRs, with dominance at 160-218 and 743-854. White British people made up most donors, females outnumbered males, and clonal diversity was possibly underestimated. Per reports, nearly half of all spike-specific TCRs target regions that are unmutated in variants.

Of note for this clone: Its antigen remains unknown.

Libraries were prepared by immunoSEQ multiplex PCR; TCRdb keeps only in-frame clonotypes and omits some of them. The data show 120,000 or so clones, around 89% seen once. This material consisted of peripheral blood, taken on day 0 of MenACWY control vaccination. This TCR came from an adult in good health.

In DNA, the CDR3 is TGTGCCAGCAGCCAATTCGTCGGCAGGGGGCTCCAAGAGACCCAGTACTTC. This sequence encodes CASSQFVGRGLQETQYF. The rearrangement uses TRBV3-1 (or the pseudogene TRBV3-2) and TRBJ2-5; TRBD1 aligns across 8 bases. The CDR3 sequence is 17 residues long. The germline V gene encodes CDR1 LGHDT and CDR2 YNNKEL (reference sequence). J was trimmed by 1 base and V by 2 bases; bases with no gene match: 9.